These 8 T cell receptor beta chains share one sample of origin, sequenced in a study of blood T cell repertoires in COVID-19 (TCRdb year 2020). Library prep was done by the immunoSEQ multiplex PCR assay. This is the immuneACCESS table as TCRdb keeps it, with only in-frame sequences that have V and J called. A part of the clones is gone; compared with another copy, unresolved V genes explain less than half, and the rest is unexplained. The sample table lists 450,000 or so clones, 75% to 90% of them with a count of one. The leading ten clones occupy around 1.5% of the sample. The sequencing input was peripheral blood. The receptors stem from a woman aged 40 to 55 with COVID-19, enrolled during active disease.

This chain uses TRBV27 with TRBJ1-6, with D perhaps TRBD1 (5 bases). Trimming pared 4 bases from V and 2 bases from J, leaving 12 bases between. The CDR3 spans 16 residues. CDR1 is MNHEY, CDR2 SMNVEV, per germline (reference sequence). This CDR3 is CASSSGGRPYNSPLHF. In DNA form, the CDR3 reads TGTGCCAGCAGTTCGGGGGGGAGACCCTATAATTCACCCCTCCACTTT.

The chain couples TRBV7-3 to TRBJ2-3; 13 positions agree with TRBD2. The CDR3 is 15 amino acids. Germline V lookup: CDR1 SGHTA, CDR2 FQGTGA. The V gene end was trimmed by 5 bases and the J gene end by 6 bases; junction bases not matched to a gene: 5. CDR3 residues: CASSPTLAGGDTQYF. The CDR3 DNA reads TGTGCCAGCAGCCCCACACTAGCGGGGGGGGATACGCAGTATTTT.

This rearrangement joins TRBV5-4 to TRBJ2-2; perhaps TRBD1 as D (7 bases). Germline V lookup: CDR1 SGHNT, CDR2 YYREEE (reference sequence). The ends were cut back, 3 bases at V and 9 bases at J, with 12 bases in the middle. This CDR3 is 13 amino acids long. The CDR3 region is CASSSGGRRELFF. DNA of the CDR3: TGTGCCAGCAGCTCAGGGGGGAGGCGGGAGCTGTTTTTT.

This clone has more than one count but fewer than ten. The genes are TRBV7-9 and TRBJ1-1; D not resolved. Trimming cost V 6 bases and J 1 base, with 12 bases left between them. The CDR3 extends over 14 amino acids. Germline V gives CDR1 SEHNR, CDR2 FQNEAQ (reference sequence). CDR3 bases: TGTGCCAGCAGGTACGGAGGGCCGAACACTGAAGCTTTCTTT. This gives the protein CASRYGGPNTEAFF.

V usage is TRBV4-1 and J usage is TRBJ1-4, with D perhaps TRBD1 (5 bases). V was clipped by 0 bases and J by 4 bases, with 9 bases between them. Germline V lookup: CDR1 MGHRA, CDR2 YSYEKL. The CDR3 is 15 residues long. CDR3: CASSQEPGLNEKLFF. CDR3 DNA: TGCGCCAGCAGCCAAGAACCAGGGCTTAATGAAAAACTGTTTTTT.

The chain employs TRBV27 and TRBJ1-5; no clear D gene. There are 12 residues in the CDR3. Trimming pared 3 bases from V and 3 bases from J, leaving 3 bases between. CDR1 MNHEY and CDR2 SMNVEV come from the germline V gene (reference sequence). The DNA for the CDR3 is TGTGCCAGCAGTTTCATCAATCAGCCCCAGCATTTT. Its translation: CASSFINQPQHF.

The rearrangement links TRBV5-1 to TRBJ1-3; D is possibly TRBD1 (5 bases). Germline loops: CDR1 SGHRS, CDR2 YFSETQ. Trimming took off 1 base at V and 1 base at J, with 9 bases between the two ends. The CDR3 sequence is 15 residues long. For the CDR3, the DNA is TGCGCCAGCAGCTTGTTCGGGGGGTCTGGAAACACCATATATTTT. Protein product: CASSLFGGSGNTIYF.

This clone showed up just a few times. The chain employs TRBV7-2 and TRBJ1-1, with a possible D match to TRBD1 (6 bases). The germline V gene encodes CDR1 SGHTA and CDR2 FQGNSA. The CDR3 totals 15 residues. The ends were cut back, 3 bases at V and 4 bases at J, with 15 bases in the middle. CDR3 DNA sequence: TGTGCCAGCAGCTTTCAACAGGGAGAATCCACTGAAGCTTTCTTT. Protein product: CASSFQQGESTEAFF.